This TCR beta chain originates from a study of blood T cells in healthy people across ages. Germline V gene lookup returns CDR1 SGDLS and CDR2 YYNGEE. The CDR3 covers 15 residues. V trimming: 0 bases; J trimming: 4 bases; junction bases outside the gene matches: 4. Using a J-beta primer mix together with a sample-barcoded 5' primer, a second PCR was run for roughly 6 to 12 cycles. Each sample provided no less than 2.5 million CDR3-containing paired-end reads. TCRdb fed the 5' RACE reads into MiXCR, producing one record per CDR3 protein. Of about 780,000 distinct CDR3 sequences listed, roughly 60% are singletons. Study-level results: From one million sequenced T cells, diversity estimates were lower bounds.

Turning to this clonotype: What it binds is not known.

Material: blood. This chain joins TRBV9 and TRBJ2-3; 8 bases map to TRBD2. The source is a man aged 25 to 40 in good health. The CDR3 region has the DNA TGTGCCAGCAGCGTAGGGGCGGGGGGCTCAGATACGCAGTATTTT. Amino acids: CASSVGAGGSDTQYF.